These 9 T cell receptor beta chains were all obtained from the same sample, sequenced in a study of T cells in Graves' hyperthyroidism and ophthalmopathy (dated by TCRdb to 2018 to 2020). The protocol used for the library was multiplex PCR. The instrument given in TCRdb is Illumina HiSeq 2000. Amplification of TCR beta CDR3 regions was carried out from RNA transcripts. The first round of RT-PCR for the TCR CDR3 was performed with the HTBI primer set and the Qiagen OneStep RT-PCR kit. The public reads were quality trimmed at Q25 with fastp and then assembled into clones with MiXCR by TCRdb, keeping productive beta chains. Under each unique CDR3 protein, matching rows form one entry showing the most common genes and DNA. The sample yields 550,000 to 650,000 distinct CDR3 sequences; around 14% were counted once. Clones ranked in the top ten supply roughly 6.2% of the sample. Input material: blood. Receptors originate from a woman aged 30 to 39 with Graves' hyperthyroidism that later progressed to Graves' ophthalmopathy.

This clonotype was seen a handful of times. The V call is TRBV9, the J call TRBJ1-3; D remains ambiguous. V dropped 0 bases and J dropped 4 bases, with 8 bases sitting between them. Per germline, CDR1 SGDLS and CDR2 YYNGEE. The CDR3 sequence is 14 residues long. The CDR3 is CASSVATWGNTIYF. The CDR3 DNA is TGTGCCAGCAGCGTAGCTACATGGGGAAACACCATATATTTT.

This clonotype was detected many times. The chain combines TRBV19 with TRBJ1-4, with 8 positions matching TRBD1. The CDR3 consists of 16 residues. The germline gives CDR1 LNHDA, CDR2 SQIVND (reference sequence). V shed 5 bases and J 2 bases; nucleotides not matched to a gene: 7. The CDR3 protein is CASSSRTGRTNEKLFF. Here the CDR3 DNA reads TGTGCCAGTAGTTCCCGGACAGGGAGGACTAATGAAAAACTGTTTTTT.

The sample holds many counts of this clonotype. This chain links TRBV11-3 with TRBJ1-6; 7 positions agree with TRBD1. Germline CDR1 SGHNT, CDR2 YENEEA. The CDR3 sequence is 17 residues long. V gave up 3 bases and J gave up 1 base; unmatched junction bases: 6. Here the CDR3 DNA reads TGTGCCAGCAGCTTGTGGGACAGCTCTTCCTATAATTCACCCCTCCACTTT. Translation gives CASSLWDSSSYNSPLHF.

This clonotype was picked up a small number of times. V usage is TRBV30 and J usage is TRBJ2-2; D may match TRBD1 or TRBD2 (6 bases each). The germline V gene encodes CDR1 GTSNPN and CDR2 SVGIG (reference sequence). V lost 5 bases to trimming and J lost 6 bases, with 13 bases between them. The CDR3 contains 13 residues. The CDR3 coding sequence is TGTGCCTGGCTCACTAGGGGGGCCGGGGAGCTGTTTTTT. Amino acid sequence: CAWLTRGAGELFF.

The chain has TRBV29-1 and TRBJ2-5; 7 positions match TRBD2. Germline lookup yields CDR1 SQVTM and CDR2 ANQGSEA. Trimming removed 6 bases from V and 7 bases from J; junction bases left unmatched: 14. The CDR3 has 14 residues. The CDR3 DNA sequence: TGCAGCGTAAAGTATCTAGCGGAGATTGTGACCCAGTACTTC. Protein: CSVKYLAEIVTQYF.

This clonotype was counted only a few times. The DNA of the CDR3 is TGTGCCAGTAGTAGTATACAGGGCGGCGGCACAGATACGCAGTATTTT. Translating it yields CASSSIQGGGTDTQYF. The rearrangement joins TRBV19 to TRBJ2-3; a possible D gene is TRBD1 (6 bases). Per germline, CDR1 LNHDA and CDR2 SQIVND (reference sequence). The CDR3 has 16 residues. Trimming took 4 bases from V and 1 from J, leaving 15 bases between them.

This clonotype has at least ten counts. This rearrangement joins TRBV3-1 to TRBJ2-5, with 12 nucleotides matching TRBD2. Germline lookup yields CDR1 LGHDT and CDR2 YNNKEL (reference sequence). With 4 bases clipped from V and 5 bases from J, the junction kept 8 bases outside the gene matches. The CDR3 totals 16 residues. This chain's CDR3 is CASSPYASGRGETQYF. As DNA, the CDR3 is TGTGCCAGCAGCCCCTACGCTAGCGGGAGGGGTGAGACCCAGTACTTC.

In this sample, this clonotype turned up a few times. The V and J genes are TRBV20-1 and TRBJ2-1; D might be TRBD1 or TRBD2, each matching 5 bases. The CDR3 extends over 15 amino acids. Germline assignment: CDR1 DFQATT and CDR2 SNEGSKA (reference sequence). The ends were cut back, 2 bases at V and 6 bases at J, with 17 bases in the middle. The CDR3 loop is CSARSGPSASNEQFF. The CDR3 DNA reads TGCAGTGCTAGATCGGGGCCGTCGGCCTCCAATGAGCAGTTCTTC.

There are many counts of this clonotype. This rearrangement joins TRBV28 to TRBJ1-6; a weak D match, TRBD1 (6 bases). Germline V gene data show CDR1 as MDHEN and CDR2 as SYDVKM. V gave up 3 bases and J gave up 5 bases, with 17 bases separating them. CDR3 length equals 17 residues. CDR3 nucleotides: TGTGCCAGCAGTTTTGGAACAAGGCAGGGGAATAATTCACCCCTCCACTTT. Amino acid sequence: CASSFGTRQGNNSPLHF.